These 18 T cell receptor beta chains share one sample of origin, sequenced in a study of Ad26.COV2.S vaccination and SARS-CoV-2 variants (dated by TCRdb to about 2021). Per the publication, the treatment or condition label means: approximately 18 received Ad26.COV2.S at low or high dose, single or two shots; five or six received placebo; per-sample allocation not given. Repertoires of vaccine and placebo recipients were sequenced from samples collected on day 63 after the first injection. Library preparation was by the immunoSEQ multiplex PCR assay. TCRdb re-hosts the immuneACCESS table, in-frame sequences only. Its copies lack some clones; in the studies checked, an unresolved V gene accounts for under half of them, and the cause for the rest is not known. The sample table records about 350,000 clones; around nine tenths of these occur just once. Roughly a tenth of the sample rests with the top ten.

The source material was peripheral blood, sampled in a trial of Ad26.COV2.S vaccine versus placebo. The receptors were gathered from a person between 18 and 65 years old who received the Ad26.COV2.S COVID-19 vaccine or a placebo.

The table lists this clone with a count of one. The same CDR3 can be traced to other DNA sequences in this sample. This chain connects TRBV7-9 to TRBJ2-5; TRBD1 is a possible D gene (5 bases). The CDR3 sequence is 13 residues long. Per the germline V gene, CDR1 is SEHNR and CDR2 is FQNEAQ (reference sequence). Trimming removed 1 base from V and 5 bases from J, with 8 bases in between. The CDR3 coding sequence is TGTGCCAGCAGCTTAGGCAGGGTGGAGACCCAGTACTTC. Translated: CASSLGRVETQYF. The whole variable domain, filled in from reference TRBV7-9 and TRBJ2-5, reads DTGVSQNPRHKITKRGQNVTFRCDPISEHNRLYWYRQTLGQGPEFLTYFQNEAQLEKSRLLSDRFSAERPKGSFSTLEIQRTEQGDSAMYLCASSLGRVETQYFGPGTRLLVL.

The V call is TRBV3-1 (or the pseudogene TRBV3-2), the J call TRBJ2-1, with D possibly TRBD2 on 5 matching bases. Trimming cost V 4 bases and J 5 bases, with 12 bases left between them. The germline CDR1 and CDR2 sequences are LGHDT and YNNKEL (reference sequence). This CDR3 comprises 14 residues. As DNA, the CDR3 is TGTGCCAGCAGCCCGAGGACTCTACACAATGAGCAGTTCTTC. Protein: CASSPRTLHNEQFF.

This chain joins TRBV29-1 and TRBJ1-2; D possibly corresponds to TRBD1 (6 bases). V was shortened by 3 bases and J by 2 bases, with 10 bases between the two germline ends. Germline CDR1 reads SQVTM; CDR2 reads ANQGSEA. This CDR3 is 13 amino acids long. CDR3 region: CSVEVRGNYGYTF. The CDR3 coding sequence is TGCAGCGTTGAGGTCAGGGGAAACTATGGCTACACCTTC. The full variable domain, its missing parts supplied by reference TRBV29-1 and TRBJ1-2, is SAVISQKPSRDICQRGTSLTIQCQVDSQVTMMFWYRQQPGQSLTLIATANQGSEATYESGFVIDKFPISRPNLTFSTLTVSNMSPEDSSIYLCSVEVRGNYGYTFGSGTRLTVV.

This clone was observed once. V and J are TRBV4-3 and TRBJ1-4, with TRBD1 matching over 8 bases. The CDR3 is 16 residues long. The V gene's germline CDR1 is LGHNA and CDR2 YSLEER. Trimming cost V 0 bases and J 12 bases; bases outside gene matches: 12. This CDR3 reads CASSQEFDRGARELFF. CDR3 DNA: TGCGCCAGCAGCCAAGAATTTGACAGGGGAGCCCGGGAACTGTTTTTT.

The chain joins TRBV30 to TRBJ1-6; maybe TRBD1 (5 bases). Trimming cost V 5 bases and J 8 bases, with 10 bases left between them. Germline values: CDR1 GTSNPN, CDR2 SVGIG (reference sequence). The CDR3 spans 12 residues. The CDR3 region is CAWPGAYSPLHF. CDR3 nucleotides: TGTGCCTGGCCTGGGGCCTATTCACCCCTCCACTTT. The variable domain in full, with the rest retrieved from reference TRBV30 and TRBJ1-6, is SQTIHQWPATLVQPVGSPLSLECTVEGTSNPNLYWYRQAAGRGLQLLFYSVGIGQISSEVPQNLSASRPQDRQFILSSKKLLLSDSGFYLCAWPGAYSPLHFGNGTRLTVT.

V gene TRBV5-1 combines with J gene TRBJ2-7; TRBD1 matches 8 bases. The V gene end was trimmed by 0 bases and the J gene end by 5 bases; junction bases not matched to a gene: 4. The CDR3 covers 14 residues. Germline lookup yields CDR1 SGHRS and CDR2 YFSETQ. Written as DNA, the CDR3 is TGCGCCAGCAGCTTGGAGCAGGGGGCCCACGAGCAGTACTTC. Translation: CASSLEQGAHEQYF.

The rearrangement links TRBV28 to TRBJ1-1; D not resolved. Germline V lookup: CDR1 MDHEN, CDR2 SYDVKM. CDR3 length equals 15 residues. V lost 3 bases to trimming and J lost 4 bases, with 15 bases between them. The CDR3 nucleotides read TGTGCCAGCAGTTTGGACTCCCCAAGGAGCACTGAAGCTTTCTTT. Translation gives CASSLDSPRSTEAFF.

V usage is TRBV7-2 and J usage is TRBJ1-3, with D possibly matching TRBD1 (5 bases). The germline V gene has CDR1 SGHTA and CDR2 FQGNSA. Trimming stripped 1 base from V and 1 base from J, with 17 bases between. The CDR3 extends over 18 amino acids. In DNA, the CDR3 is TGTGCCAGCAGCTTAGGATTGAGATCGGCAGGGTCTGGAAACACCATATATTTT. Translation: CASSLGLRSAGSGNTIYF.

Of note for this clone: This likely comes from a read error, as the CDR3 has no conserved phenylalanine or tryptophan at its end. The DNA is left out, because the CDR3 cannot be placed on it with certainty; the CDR3 is given as TCRdb lists it. The chain carries TRBV27 and TRBJ2-7. Counting both end residues, the CDR3 totals 9 amino acids. The germline CDR1 and CDR2 sequences are MNHEY and SMNVEV (reference sequence). CDR3 in amino acids: CASSPESAL.

The chain is built from TRBV18 and TRBJ2-7, with D possibly being TRBD1 (5 bases). V lost 2 bases to trimming and J lost 5 bases, with 10 bases between them. The CDR3 is 13 residues long. Germline V CDR1 and CDR2: KGHSH, LQKENI. The CDR3 DNA reads as TGTGCCAGCTCACCAGACAGTGCCAACGAGCAGTACTTC. It is translated as CASSPDSANEQYF.

This clone was detected once. V gene TRBV24-1 combines with J gene TRBJ1-3, with TRBD1 as a possible D gene (6 bases). Between the trimmed V and J ends, which lost 3 bases and 0 bases, there was a span of 14 bases. From germline, CDR1 is KGHDR and CDR2 SFDVKD. The length of the CDR3 is 17 residues. CDR3 residues: CATSDRGDGRSGNTIYF. CDR3 DNA sequence: TGTGCCACCAGTGATAGGGGGGACGGCCGCTCTGGAAACACCATATATTTT.

CDR3 in amino acids: CSVGGTSKRDGYTF. For the CDR3, the DNA is TGCAGCGTCGGGGGGACTTCTAAGCGTGATGGCTACACCTTC. The V call is TRBV29-1, the J call TRBJ1-2; D might be TRBD1 (5 bases). In germline, CDR1 is SQVTM, CDR2 ANQGSEA. CDR3 length: 14 amino acids. Between the trimmed V and J ends, which lost 6 bases and 6 bases, there was a span of 20 bases.

The chain employs TRBV4-1 and TRBJ2-5; no definite D call. The V end lost 0 bases, the J end lost 7 bases, and 12 bases lay between the germline ends. This CDR3 spans 14 amino acids. CDR1 is MGHRA and CDR2 is YSYEKL in the germline V gene. The CDR3 coding sequence is TGCGCCAGCAGCCAAGAATTGACTCCGGGGACCCAGTACTTC. Residues: CASSQELTPGTQYF.

DNA for the CDR3: TGCGCCAGCAGCCAAGGGACGGGACTAGCACCGAGCTCCTACAATGAGCAGTTCTTC. It translates to CASSQGTGLAPSSYNEQFF. The chain combines TRBV4-3 with TRBJ2-1; the match to TRBD2 covers 9 bases. CDR1 is LGHNA, CDR2 YSLEER, per germline. The CDR3 spans 19 residues. Trimming at V came to 1 base and at J to 0 bases, leaving 10 bases not matched to a gene.

In this sample, this clone turned up once. V gene TRBV18 combines with J gene TRBJ2-5; D ambiguous. The germline gives CDR1 KGHSH, CDR2 LQKENI. The CDR3 spans 12 residues. Trimming removed 4 bases from V and 2 bases from J, with 5 bases in between. CDR3 loop: CASSQSQETQYF. The CDR3 nucleotides are TGTGCCAGCTCACAATCACAAGAGACCCAGTACTTC.

This clone was counted between two and nine times. This chain joins TRBV4-1 and TRBJ1-5, with 8 bases aligning to TRBD1. CDR3 length equals 17 residues. CDR1 and CDR2 (germline): MGHRA, YSYEKL. J lost 2 bases, V lost 1 base, and 7 bases had no gene match. CDR3 protein: CASSQGPPGQGNQPQHF. Here the CDR3 DNA reads TGCGCCAGCAGCCAAGGCCCTCCGGGACAGGGCAATCAGCCCCAGCATTTT.

J is TRBJ2-2 and V is TRBV9; possibly TRBD1 for D (6 bases). CDR3 length equals 16 residues. V lost 2 bases and J 2 bases, leaving 13 bases between the germline ends. CDR1 and CDR2 from the germline V gene are SGDLS and YYNGEE. The CDR3: CASSVQGSGNTGELFF. CDR3 in DNA: TGTGCCAGCAGCGTCCAGGGGAGCGGTAACACCGGGGAGCTGTTTTTT.

The chain uses TRBV7-9 and TRBJ2-1; a possible D gene is TRBD2 (5 bases). Germline values: CDR1 SEHNR, CDR2 FQNEAQ (reference sequence). This CDR3 spans 13 amino acids. V was clipped by 4 bases and J by 4 bases, with 8 bases between them. This CDR3 is CASSSTTYNEQFF. As DNA, the CDR3 is TGTGCCAGCAGCTCGACTACGTACAATGAGCAGTTCTTC.